Below are 15 T cell receptor beta chains sequenced from a single sample in a study of T cell repertoires in cytomegalovirus infection. MiXCR, run by TCRdb on the reads, gives a single entry per CDR3 protein. Here the sample spans around 630,000 distinct CDR3 sequences, 24% being singletons. Sequenced material: CD8+ T cells from PBMCs. These receptors all stem from a human donor in good health (CMV status not recorded). Some clones in this sample may be carry-over from other donors' samples.

This chain joins TRBV7-6 and TRBJ2-1; D might be TRBD2 (6 bases). CDR3 length: 12 residues. Trimming took 0 bases from V and 9 from J, leaving 6 bases between them. Germline V gene sequence: CDR1 SGHVS, CDR2 FNYEAQ. In DNA form, the CDR3 reads TGTGCCAGCAGCTTAGCACTAGCTGAGCAGTTCTTC. It translates to CASSLALAEQFF.

Concerning this clonotype itself: Possible read error: a much larger clone is one base away. The chain links TRBV12-3 or TRBV12-4 to TRBJ2-3, with D possibly TRBD2 on 6 matching bases. CDR3 length equals 15 residues. CDR3: CVSSLGRLVADTQYF. In nucleotides, the CDR3 is TGTGTCAGCAGTTTGGGGAGACTAGTTGCAGATACGCAGTATTTT.

This clonotype was counted between two and nine times. The J gene is TRBJ2-1, the V gene TRBV7-8, with TRBD2 identical over 14 bases. This CDR3 comprises 16 residues. Trimming removed 8 bases from V and 4 bases from J; junction bases left unmatched: 7. The V gene's germline CDR1 is SGHVS and CDR2 FQNEAQ. The CDR3 protein is CASERTSGGKYNEQFF. In nucleotides, the CDR3 is TGTGCCAGCGAGCGGACTAGCGGGGGGAAATACAATGAGCAGTTCTTC. The variable domain in full, completed from reference TRBV7-8 and TRBJ2-1, reads GAGVSQSPRYKVAKRGQDVALRCDPISGHVSLFWYQQALGQGPEFLTYFQNEAQLDKSGLPSDRFFAERPEGSVSTLKIQRTQQEDSAVYLCASERTSGGKYNEQFFGPGTRLTVL.

This clonotype has only a few counts. The chain carries TRBV6-2 or TRBV6-3 and TRBJ2-3, with D hard to call. The length of the CDR3 is 14 residues. Looked up from germline, CDR1 is MNHEY and CDR2 is SVGEGT. The V and J ends lost 4 bases and 2 bases respectively, with 10 bases between them. The CDR3 reads CASSSRYTTDTQYF. The CDR3 coding sequence is TGTGCCAGCAGTTCTAGATATACCACAGATACGCAGTATTTT.

The V gene is TRBV28, the J gene TRBJ1-6; no reliable D call. V was cut by 8 bases and J by 0 bases, with 8 bases left in between. Germline CDR1 is MDHEN and CDR2 is SYDVKM. This CDR3 has 14 amino acids. This CDR3 is CASVASSYNSPLHF. The CDR3 region has the DNA TGTGCCAGCGTCGCAAGCTCCTATAATTCACCCCTCCACTTT.

Many counts were recorded for this clonotype. The chain joins TRBV7-6 to TRBJ2-7; the D gene is possibly TRBD1 (5 bases). With 2 bases removed from V and 2 bases from J, the gap between germline ends came to 13 bases. Germline V gives CDR1 SGHVS, CDR2 FNYEAQ. This CDR3 spans 15 amino acids. CDR3 bases: TGTGCCAGCAGCTTACGACAGTTCCATGCCTACGAGCAGTACTTC. Protein sequence: CASSLRQFHAYEQYF.

The table lists this clonotype with many counts. The genes are TRBV20-1 and TRBJ2-1; 7 nucleotides agree with TRBD1. Germline V gene sequence: CDR1 DFQATT, CDR2 SNEGSKA (reference sequence). This CDR3 spans 15 amino acids. V was pared by 0 bases and J by 4 bases, with 6 bases of the junction left unmatched. For the CDR3, the DNA is TGCAGTGCTAGAGATCTAGCAGGGGGATACAATGAGCAGTTCTTC. Its translation: CSARDLAGGYNEQFF.

This clonotype was observed a few times. The chain carries TRBV6-6 and TRBJ2-2; TRBD2 is a possible D gene (7 bases). CDR1 and CDR2 from the germline V gene are MNHNY and SVGAGI (reference sequence). V was pared by 5 bases and J by 1 base, with 14 bases between. The CDR3 consists of 16 residues. The CDR3: CASSQGRGVNTGELFF. Here the CDR3 DNA reads TGTGCCAGCAGTCAGGGGAGGGGAGTGAACACCGGGGAGCTGTTTTTT.

This clonotype was recorded at least ten times. The V gene is TRBV7-6, the J gene TRBJ2-1, with D unclear. Germline V lookup: CDR1 SGHVS, CDR2 FNYEAQ. Trimming cost V 1 base and J 2 bases, with 12 bases left between them. The CDR3 is made up of 16 amino acids. The DNA of the CDR3 is TGTGCCAGCAGCTTAGAGCTGCCGGTACCCTACAATGAGCAGTTCTTC. Translation gives CASSLELPVPYNEQFF.

This clonotype was found many times. The rearrangement uses TRBV7-2 and TRBJ2-7; 10 nucleotides line up with TRBD2. This CDR3 region has 14 residues. Germline V lookup: CDR1 SGHTA, CDR2 FQGNSA. The V segment lost 5 bases and the J segment 4 bases; nucleotides outside the gene matches: 5. The CDR3 reads CASSDPGLAYEQYF. As DNA, the CDR3 is TGTGCCAGCAGCGATCCGGGACTAGCGTACGAGCAGTACTTC.

A few counts support this clonotype. The V gene is TRBV6-2 or TRBV6-3, the J gene TRBJ2-3, with 7 bases matching TRBD2. CDR3 length: 16 residues. Germline-derived CDR1 and CDR2 are MNHEY and SVGEGT. V lost 5 bases and J lost 2; bases outside the gene matches: 10. CDR3 DNA: TGTGCCAGCAGTACCTCTCACGGGGGGTTCACAGATACGCAGTATTTT. Protein: CASSTSHGGFTDTQYF.

V gene TRBV2 combines with J gene TRBJ2-3, with 7 bases matching TRBD2. Germline V gene data show CDR1 as SNHLY and CDR2 as FYNNEI. The CDR3 covers 16 residues. With V trimmed by 0 bases and J by 3 bases, 6 bases remained unmatched. CDR3: CASSEAVRGDTDTQYF. Here the CDR3 DNA reads TGTGCCAGCAGTGAAGCGGTTCGGGGGGATACAGATACGCAGTATTTT.

This chain joins TRBV13 and TRBJ2-3; D is ambiguous. CDR1 PRHDT and CDR2 FYEKMQ come from the germline V gene (reference sequence). This CDR3 has 15 amino acids. Trimming took off 4 bases at V and 2 bases at J, with 13 bases between the two ends. The DNA for the CDR3 is TGTGCCAGCAGCTCTGGCTTTTCCTACACAGATACGCAGTATTTT. It specifies CASSSGFSYTDTQYF. The full variable domain, completed using reference TRBV13 and TRBJ2-3, is AAGVIQSPRHLIKEKRETATLKCYPIPRHDTVYWYQQGPGQDPQFLISFYEKMQSDKGSIPDRFSAQQFSDYHSELNMSSLELGDSALYFCASSSGFSYTDTQYFGPGTRLTVL.

With respect to this clonotype: It may be a read error: a sequence one base away is much more abundant. The V call is TRBV25-1, the J call TRBJ2-2; D might be TRBD1 (6 bases). The CDR3 is 17 amino acids. Germline V gene sequence: CDR1 MGHDK, CDR2 SYGVNS. CDR3 amino acids: CVSSEYFGTPNTGELFF. DNA of the CDR3: TGTGTCAGCAGTGAATATTTCGGGACACCGAACACCGGGGAGCTGTTTTTT.

Comments on this clonotype: Being one base from a much bigger clone, this may be a read error. The chain links TRBV10-3 to TRBJ1-2; D is unresolved. Per the germline V gene, CDR1 is ENHRY and CDR2 is SYGVKD. The CDR3 runs 14 residues. Deletions cut 3 bases from V and 6 bases from J, with 14 bases between. CDR3 region: CAISDSGTAHGYTF. The CDR3 DNA follows: TGTGCCATCAGTGACTCGGGTACAGCCCATGGCTACACCTTC.